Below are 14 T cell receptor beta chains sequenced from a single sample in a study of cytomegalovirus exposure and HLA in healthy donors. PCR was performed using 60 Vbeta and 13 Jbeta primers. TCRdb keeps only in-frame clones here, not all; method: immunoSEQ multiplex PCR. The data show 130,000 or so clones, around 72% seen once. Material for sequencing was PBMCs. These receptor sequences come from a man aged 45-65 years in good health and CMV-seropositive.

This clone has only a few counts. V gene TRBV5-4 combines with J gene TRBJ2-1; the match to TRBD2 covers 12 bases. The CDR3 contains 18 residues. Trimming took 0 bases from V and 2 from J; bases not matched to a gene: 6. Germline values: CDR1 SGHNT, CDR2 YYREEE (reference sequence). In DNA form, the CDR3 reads TGTGCCAGCAGCTTGGGACTAGCGGGAGATAGCCCCTACAATGAGCAGTTCTTC. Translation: CASSLGLAGDSPYNEQFF.

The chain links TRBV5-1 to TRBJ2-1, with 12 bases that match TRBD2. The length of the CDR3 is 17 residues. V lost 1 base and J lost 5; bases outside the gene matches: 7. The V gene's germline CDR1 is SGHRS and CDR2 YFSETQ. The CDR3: CASSLRLAGVGNNEQFF. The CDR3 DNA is TGCGCCAGCAGCTTGAGACTAGCGGGAGTCGGAAACAATGAGCAGTTCTTC.

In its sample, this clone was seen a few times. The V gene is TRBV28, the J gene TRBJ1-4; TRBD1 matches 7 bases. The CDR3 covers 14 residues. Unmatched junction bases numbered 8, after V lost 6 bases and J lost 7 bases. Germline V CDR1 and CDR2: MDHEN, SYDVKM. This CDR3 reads CASSLDREVEKLFF. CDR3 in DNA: TGTGCCAGCAGCCTCGACAGGGAGGTTGAAAAACTGTTTTTT.

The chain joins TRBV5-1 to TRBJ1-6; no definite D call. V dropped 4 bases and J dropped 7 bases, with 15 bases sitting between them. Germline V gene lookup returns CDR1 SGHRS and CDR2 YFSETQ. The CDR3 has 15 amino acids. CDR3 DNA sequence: TGCGCCAGCAGCCCCGAGTCGCAGCGGAATTCACCCCTCCACTTT. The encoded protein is CASSPESQRNSPLHF.

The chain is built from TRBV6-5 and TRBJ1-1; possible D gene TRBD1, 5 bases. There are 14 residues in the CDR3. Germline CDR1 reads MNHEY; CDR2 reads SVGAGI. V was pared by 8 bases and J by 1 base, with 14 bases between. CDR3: CASGRGLRNTEAFF. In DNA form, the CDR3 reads TGTGCCAGCGGAAGGGGATTGAGGAACACTGAAGCTTTCTTT.

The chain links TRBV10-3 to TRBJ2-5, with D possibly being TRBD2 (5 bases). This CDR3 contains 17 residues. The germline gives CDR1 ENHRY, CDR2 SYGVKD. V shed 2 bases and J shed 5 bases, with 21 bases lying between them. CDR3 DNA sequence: TGTGCCATCAGTGAGCCCCCCGTCGGGGTGATGGGGGAGACCCAGTACTTC. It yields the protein CAISEPPVGVMGETQYF.

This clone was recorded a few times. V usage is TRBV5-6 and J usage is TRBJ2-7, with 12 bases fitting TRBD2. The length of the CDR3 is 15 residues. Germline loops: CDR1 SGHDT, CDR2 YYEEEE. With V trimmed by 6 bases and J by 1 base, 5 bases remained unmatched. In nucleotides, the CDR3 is TGTGCCAGCAAGAGAGGACTAGCGGGGTCCTACGAGCAGTACTTC. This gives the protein CASKRGLAGSYEQYF.

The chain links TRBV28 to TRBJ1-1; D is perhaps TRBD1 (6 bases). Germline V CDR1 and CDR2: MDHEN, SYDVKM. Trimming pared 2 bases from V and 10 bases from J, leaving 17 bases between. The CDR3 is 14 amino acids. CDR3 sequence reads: CASSLPGQSLGAFF. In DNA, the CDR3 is TGTGCCAGCAGTTTACCCGGACAGTCCCTCGGAGCTTTCTTT.

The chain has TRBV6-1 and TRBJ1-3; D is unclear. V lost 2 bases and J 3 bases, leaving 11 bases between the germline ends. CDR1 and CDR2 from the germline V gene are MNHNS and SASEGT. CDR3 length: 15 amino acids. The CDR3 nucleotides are TGTGCCAGCAGTGAACACAGTACTGATGGAAACACCATATATTTT. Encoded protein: CASSEHSTDGNTIYF.

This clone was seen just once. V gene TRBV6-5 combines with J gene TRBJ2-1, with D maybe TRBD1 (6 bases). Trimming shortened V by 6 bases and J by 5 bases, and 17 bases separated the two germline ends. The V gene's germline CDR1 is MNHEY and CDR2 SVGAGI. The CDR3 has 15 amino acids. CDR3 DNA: TGTGCCAGCAGCGTATATTGGACAGTCGACAATGAGCAGTTCTTC. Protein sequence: CASSVYWTVDNEQFF.

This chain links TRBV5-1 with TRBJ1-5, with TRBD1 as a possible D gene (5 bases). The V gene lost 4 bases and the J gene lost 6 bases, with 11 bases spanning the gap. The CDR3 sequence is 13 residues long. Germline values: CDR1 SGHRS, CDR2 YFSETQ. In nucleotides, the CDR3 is TGCGCCAGCAGCGTCAGGGAAGGTCAGCCCCAGCATTTT. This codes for CASSVREGQPQHF.

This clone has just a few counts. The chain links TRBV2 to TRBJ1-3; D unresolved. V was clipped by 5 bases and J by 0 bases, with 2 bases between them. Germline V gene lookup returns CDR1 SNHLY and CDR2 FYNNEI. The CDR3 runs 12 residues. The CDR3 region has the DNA TGTGCCAGCAGTTACTCTGGAAACACCATATATTTT. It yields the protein CASSYSGNTIYF.

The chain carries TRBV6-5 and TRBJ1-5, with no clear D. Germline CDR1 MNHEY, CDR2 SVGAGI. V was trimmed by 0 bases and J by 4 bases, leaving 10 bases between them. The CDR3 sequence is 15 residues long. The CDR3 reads CASSYSGSTNQPQHF. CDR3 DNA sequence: TGTGCCAGCAGTTACTCGGGCAGTACAAATCAGCCCCAGCATTTT.

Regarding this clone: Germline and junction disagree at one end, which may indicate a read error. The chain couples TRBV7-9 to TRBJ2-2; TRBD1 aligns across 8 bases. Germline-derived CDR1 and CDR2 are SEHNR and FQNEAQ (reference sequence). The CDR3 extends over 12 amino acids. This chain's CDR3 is CSSRTGNGELFF. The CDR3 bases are TGTTCCAGCAGGACAGGGAACGGGGAGCTGTTTTTT. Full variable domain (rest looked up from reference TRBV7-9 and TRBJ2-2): DTGVSQNPRHKITKRGQNVTFRCDPISEHNRLYWYRQTLGQGPEFLTYFQNEAQLEKSRLLSDRFSAERPKGSFSTLEIQRTEQGDSAMYLCSSRTGNGELFFGEGSRLTVL.